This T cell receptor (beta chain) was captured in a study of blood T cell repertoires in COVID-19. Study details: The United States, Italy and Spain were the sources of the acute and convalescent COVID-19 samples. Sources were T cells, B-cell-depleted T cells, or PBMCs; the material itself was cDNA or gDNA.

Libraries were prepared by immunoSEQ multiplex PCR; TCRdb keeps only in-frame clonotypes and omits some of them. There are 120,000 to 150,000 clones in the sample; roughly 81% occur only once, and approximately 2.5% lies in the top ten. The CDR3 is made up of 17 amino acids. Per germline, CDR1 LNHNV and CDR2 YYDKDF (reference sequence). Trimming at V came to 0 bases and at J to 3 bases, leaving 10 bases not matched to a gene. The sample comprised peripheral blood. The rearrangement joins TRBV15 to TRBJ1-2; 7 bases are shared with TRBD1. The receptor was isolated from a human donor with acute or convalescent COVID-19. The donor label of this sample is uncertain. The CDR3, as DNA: TGTGCCACCAGCAGAGATCGCACAGGGGTTTTAGACTATGGCTACACCTTC. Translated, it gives CATSRDRTGVLDYGYTF.